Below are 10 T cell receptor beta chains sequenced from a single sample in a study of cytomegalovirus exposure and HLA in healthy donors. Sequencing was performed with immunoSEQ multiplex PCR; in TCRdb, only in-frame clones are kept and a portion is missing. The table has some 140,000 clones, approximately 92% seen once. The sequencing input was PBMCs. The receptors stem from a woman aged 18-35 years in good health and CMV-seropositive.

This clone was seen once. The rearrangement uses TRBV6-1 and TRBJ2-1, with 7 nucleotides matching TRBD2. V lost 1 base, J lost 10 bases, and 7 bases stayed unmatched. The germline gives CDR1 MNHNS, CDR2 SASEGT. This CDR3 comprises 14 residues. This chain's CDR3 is CASSEVPHSGEQFF. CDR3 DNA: TGTGCCAGCAGTGAAGTGCCACATAGCGGGGAGCAGTTCTTC.

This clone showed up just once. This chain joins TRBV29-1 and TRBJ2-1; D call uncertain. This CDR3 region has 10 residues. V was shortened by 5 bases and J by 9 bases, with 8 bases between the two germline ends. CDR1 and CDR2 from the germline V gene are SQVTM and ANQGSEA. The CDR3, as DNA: TGCAGCGTTTCACAGCTTGAGCAGTTCTTC. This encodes CSVSQLEQFF.

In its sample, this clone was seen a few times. CDR3 in amino acids: CASSPQGAMGYEQYF. The CDR3 DNA reads as TGTGCCAGCAGCCCACAGGGGGCAATGGGCTACGAGCAGTACTTC. V and J are TRBV28 and TRBJ2-7; 9 bases align to TRBD1. Germline V lookup: CDR1 MDHEN, CDR2 SYDVKM. This CDR3 has 15 residues. J lost 3 bases, V lost 6 bases, and 9 bases had no gene match.

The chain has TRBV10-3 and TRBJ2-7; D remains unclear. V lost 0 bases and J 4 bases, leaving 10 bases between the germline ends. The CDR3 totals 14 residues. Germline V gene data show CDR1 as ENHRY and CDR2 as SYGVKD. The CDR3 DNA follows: TGTGCCATCAGTGAGTCCACGGAGCATTACGAGCAGTACTTC. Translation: CAISESTEHYEQYF.

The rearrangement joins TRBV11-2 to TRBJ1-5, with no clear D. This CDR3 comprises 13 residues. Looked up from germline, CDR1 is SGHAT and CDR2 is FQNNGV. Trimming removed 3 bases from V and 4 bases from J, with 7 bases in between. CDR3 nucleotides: TGTGCCAGCAGCTTCGGAGGGAATCAGCCCCAGCATTTT. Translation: CASSFGGNQPQHF.

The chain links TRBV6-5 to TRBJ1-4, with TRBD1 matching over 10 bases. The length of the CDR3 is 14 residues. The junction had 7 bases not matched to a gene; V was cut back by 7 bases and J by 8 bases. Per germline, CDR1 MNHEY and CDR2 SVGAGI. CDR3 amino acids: CASTDRGQGEKLFF. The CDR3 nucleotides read TGTGCCAGCACTGACAGGGGGCAGGGAGAAAAACTGTTTTTT.

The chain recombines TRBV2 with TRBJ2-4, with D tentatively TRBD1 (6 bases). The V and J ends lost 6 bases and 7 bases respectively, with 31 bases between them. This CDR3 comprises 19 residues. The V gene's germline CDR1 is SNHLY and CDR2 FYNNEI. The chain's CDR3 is CASSRTVTKPSGIGNIQYF. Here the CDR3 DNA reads TGTGCCAGCAGCCGGACAGTTACTAAACCTTCGGGAATAGGGAACATTCAGTACTTC.

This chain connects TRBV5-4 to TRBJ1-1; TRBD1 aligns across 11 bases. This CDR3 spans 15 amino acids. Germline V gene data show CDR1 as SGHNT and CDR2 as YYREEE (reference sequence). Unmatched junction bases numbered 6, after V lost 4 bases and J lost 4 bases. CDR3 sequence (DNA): TGTGCCAGCAGCGGACAGGGGGCGAGGCGCACTGAAGCTTTCTTT. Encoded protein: CASSGQGARRTEAFF.

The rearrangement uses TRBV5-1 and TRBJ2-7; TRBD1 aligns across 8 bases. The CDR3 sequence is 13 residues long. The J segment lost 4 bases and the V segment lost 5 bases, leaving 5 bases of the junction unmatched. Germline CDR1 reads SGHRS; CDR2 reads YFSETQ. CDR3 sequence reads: CASSGGTGYEQYF. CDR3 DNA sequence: TGCGCCAGCAGTGGAGGGACAGGTTACGAGCAGTACTTC.

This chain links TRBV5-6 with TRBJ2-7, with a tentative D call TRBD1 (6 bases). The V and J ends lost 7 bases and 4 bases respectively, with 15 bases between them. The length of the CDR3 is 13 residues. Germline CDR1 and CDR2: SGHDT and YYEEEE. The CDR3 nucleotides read TGTGCCAGCTCTTCAGGGGCCCCATACGAGCAGTACTTC. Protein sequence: CASSSGAPYEQYF.